The next 8 T cell receptor beta chains were all read from a single sample in a study of cytomegalovirus exposure and HLA in healthy donors. PCR amplification relied on 60 Vbeta primers (plus 13 Jbeta primers). Clones were sequenced by immunoSEQ multiplex PCR, and TCRdb holds only the in-frame ones, with some missing. The data show a few hundred thousand clones, with about 80% seen just once and around 2% held by the top ten. What was sequenced was PBMCs. Receptor source: a man in his late teens or twenties in good health and CMV-seronegative.

The CDR3 reads CASSSGADQETQYF. In DNA, the CDR3 is TGTGCCAGCAGTAGCGGGGCGGACCAAGAGACCCAGTACTTC. This chain connects TRBV28 to TRBJ2-5; 7 positions agree with TRBD2. In germline, CDR1 is MDHEN, CDR2 SYDVKM. The CDR3 has 14 amino acids. V trimming: 5 bases; J trimming: 0 bases; junction bases outside the gene matches: 3.

The CDR3 sequence is CASRLGTGDYHEQYF. CDR3 DNA: TGTGCCAGCAGACTAGGGACAGGGGACTACCACGAGCAGTACTTC. V is TRBV6-6 and J is TRBJ2-7; TRBD1 matches at 10 bases. The trim removed 6 bases at V and 5 bases at J, leaving 10 bases unmatched. This CDR3 comprises 15 residues. CDR1 MNHNY and CDR2 SVGAGI come from the germline V gene (reference sequence).

The J gene is TRBJ2-2, the V gene TRBV7-3; 15 bases match TRBD2. After removal of 6 bases from V and 3 bases from J, the junction contained 5 bases not matched to a gene. Germline loops: CDR1 SGHTA, CDR2 FQGTGA. This CDR3 is 17 amino acids long. The DNA of the CDR3 is TGTGCCAGCAGTCCCGGACTAGCGGGAGGGGACACCGGGGAGCTGTTTTTT. It is translated as CASSPGLAGGDTGELFF. Full variable domain (remainder filled in from reference TRBV7-3 and TRBJ2-2): GAGVSQTPSNKVTEKGKYVELRCDPISGHTALYWYRQSLGQGPEFLIYFQGTGAADDSGLPNDRFFAVRPEGSVSTLKIQRTERGDSAVYLCASSPGLAGGDTGELFFGEGSRLTVL.

This clone was counted once. V usage is TRBV6-5 and J usage is TRBJ1-5, with 9 bases fitting TRBD1. Germline CDR1 reads MNHEY; CDR2 reads SVGAGI. The V and J ends lost 6 bases and 7 bases, in that order; junction bases with no gene match: 7. The CDR3 covers 14 residues. The CDR3 DNA reads as TGTGCCAGCAGAAAGGGACAGGGTCGGCAGCCCCAGCATTTT. Protein: CASRKGQGRQPQHF.

This clone was found once. The V and J genes are TRBV6-1 and TRBJ2-6, with D perhaps matching TRBD1 (6 bases). Germline-derived CDR1 and CDR2 are MNHNS and SASEGT. The V end lost 11 bases, the J end lost 0 bases, and 11 bases lay between the germline ends. The CDR3 has 14 amino acids. The CDR3 spells CAGTGTSGANVLTF. CDR3 bases: TGTGCCGGTACAGGGACCTCTGGGGCCAACGTCCTGACTTTC.

This chain uses TRBV5-4 with TRBJ1-3; D is possibly TRBD1 (5 bases). Germline CDR1 is SGHNT and CDR2 is YYREEE (reference sequence). The CDR3 covers 14 residues. Deletions cut 4 bases from V and 3 bases from J, with 11 bases between. In DNA, the CDR3 is TGTGCCAGCAGCCACGACAGACTTGGAAACACCATATATTTT. Residues: CASSHDRLGNTIYF. The full variable domain, rest sourced from reference TRBV5-4 and TRBJ1-3, is ETGVTQSPTHLIKTRGQQVTLRCSSQSGHNTVSWYQQALGQGPQFIFQYYREEENGRGNFPPRFSGLQFPNYSSELNVNALELDDSALYLCASSHDRLGNTIYFGEGSWLTVV.

The chain links TRBV21-1 to TRBJ2-7; the table's D gene call, TRBD2, was not cross checked with the DNA. TRBV21-1 is a pseudogene segment. The CDR3 covers 14 residues. The CDR3, as DNA: TGTGCCAGCAGCAAAGGACTAGCACCCTACGAGCAGTACTTC. It is translated as CASSKGLAPYEQYF.

The V and J genes are TRBV7-3 and TRBJ1-1, with unresolved D. Germline V lookup: CDR1 SGHTA, CDR2 FQGTGA. The CDR3 is made up of 13 amino acids. Trimming left V 2 bases short and J 0 bases short, with 4 bases between. CDR3 protein: CASSLLVNTEAFF. For the CDR3, the DNA is TGTGCCAGCAGCTTATTAGTGAACACTGAAGCTTTCTTT.